This is a list of T cell receptor beta chains from one sample in a study of response to subunit inactivated influenza vaccine. Using its own MiXCR run on the RT-PCR reads, TCRdb lists one record per CDR3 protein. The profile shows roughly 170,000 distinct CDR3 sequences, around 9% of them singletons. Sequences were derived from non-naive T cells sorted from PBMCs, sampled on the day of vaccination. These TCRs come from a man aged 45-65 years who received an inactivated influenza vaccine. Each CDR3 is given with its conserved first and last residue. Some rows have no size entry. The others give once, few or many, or a class for an expanded clone.

V	size	J	CDR3
TRBV7-2	NA	TRBJ2-7	CASSLDRGGYEQYF
TRBV12-3/TRBV12-4	many	TRBJ2-1	CASSAAGSEQFF
TRBV20-1	NA	TRBJ2-1	CSARLPGLTYNEQFF
TRBV11-3	NA	TRBJ2-1	CASSLDQGPYNEQFF
TRBV4-2	few	TRBJ1-1	CASSQDSRSTRGGRVAFF
TRBV4-1	NA	TRBJ2-6	CASNPGLAGPSGANVLTF
TRBV19	NA	TRBJ1-1	CASTQQDRPEAFF
TRBV6-2/TRBV6-3	NA	TRBJ2-5	CASSYGWREETQYF
TRBV6-2/TRBV6-3	NA	TRBJ2-5	CASSYRAGDQETQYF
TRBV7-2	few	TRBJ2-4	CASSSRGNIQYF
TRBV28	NA	TRBJ2-5	CASSRGTGAQETQYF
TRBV5-1	NA	TRBJ2-7	CASSPGVDGEQYF
TRBV20-1	NA	TRBJ2-5	CSATREGETQYF
TRBV12-3/TRBV12-4	many	TRBJ2-1	CASRKGQEFSYNEQFF
TRBV11-2	few	TRBJ2-7	CASSLDPMTSGGLYEQYF
TRBV5-6	NA	TRBJ1-1	CASSHRRGRAEAFF
TRBV10-3	few	TRBJ2-2	CAIRGLAGVGGELFF
TRBV12-3/TRBV12-4	many	TRBJ2-1	CASSLTSGSNEQFF
TRBV20-1	many	TRBJ2-7	CSATGTRTYEQYF
TRBV27	NA	TRBJ2-2	CASSLRPVLRGSTNTGELFF
TRBV16	few	TRBJ2-2	CASSQTRGNAGELFF
TRBV30	NA	TRBJ2-7	CAWGGRVFQYEQYF
TRBV28	many	TRBJ1-2	CASGPAGSYGYTF
TRBV10-3	many	TRBJ2-7	CAISRSALQYF
TRBV4-2	few	TRBJ2-3	CASSQDPGRRGTDTQYF
TRBV30	few	TRBJ2-5	CAWSEGRRPSGAQYF
TRBV20-1	NA	TRBJ2-3	CSANGGSTDTQYF
TRBV7-8	many	TRBJ2-2	CASSTTGTTNTGELFF
TRBV12-3/TRBV12-4	NA	TRBJ2-6	CASSFRRGGSGANVLTF
TRBV19	NA	TRBJ1-5	CASSAGIQGANQPQHF
TRBV20-1	few	TRBJ2-4	CSALGGAEAGNIQYF
TRBV5-1	NA	TRBJ2-1	CASSFRDRGPKSSYNEQFF
TRBV24-1	many	TRBJ2-7	CATSDGTLEEQYF
TRBV5-1	many	TRBJ2-1	CASSLGQGMNNEQFF
TRBV24-1	few	TRBJ2-1	CATSGGRGTSLNEQFF
TRBV18	NA	TRBJ2-5	CASSPSNLETQYF
TRBV10-3	few	TRBJ2-7	CAISPGRYNEQYF
TRBV12-3/TRBV12-4	many	TRBJ2-7	CASRVDRPSSYEQYF
TRBV27	NA	TRBJ2-7	CASSFTRPGQGSYEQYF
TRBV5-5	many	TRBJ2-2	CASSWGSSGGELFF
TRBV7-3	many	TRBJ2-5	CASSSGLAGDQETQYF
TRBV20-1	many	TRBJ2-2	CSARDYRAANTGELFF
TRBV3-1	few	TRBJ1-1	CASSLQTGVTEAFF
TRBV10-3	few	TRBJ2-5	CAISEALLDQETQYF
TRBV12-3/TRBV12-4	many	TRBJ1-6	CASSSRDTAPLHF
TRBV20-1	NA	TRBJ1-4	CSARDAGNRPLTTNEKLFF
TRBV20-1	NA	TRBJ2-4	CSAEAGDTAKNIQYF
TRBV4-3	few	TRBJ2-1	CASSQASEQFF